The sequence of this T cell receptor beta chain was determined in a study of blood T cell repertoires in COVID-19. Study in general: The United States, Italy and Spain were the sources of the acute and convalescent COVID-19 samples. The cDNA or gDNA used as material had been derived from T cells, B-cell-depleted T cells, or PBMCs.

Trimming cost V 3 bases and J 1 base, with 14 bases left between them. This CDR3 region has 16 residues. Germline V CDR1 and CDR2: SGHRS, YFSETQ. The authors' processing: Reference gene primer amplification gave estimated nucleated cell counts. Profiled with immunoSEQ multiplex PCR; TCRdb holds only in-frame clones, not every one. D and trimming come from the DNA, and the V and J calls and clone size come from that table. This sample has 250,000 to 350,000 clones, with approximately 90% found just once. The sequence was obtained from a woman in her twenties or thirties who had recovered from COVID-19. The source material was peripheral blood. The chain carries TRBV5-1 and TRBJ1-3; possibly TRBD1 for D (5 bases). CDR3 sequence: CASSSAGVESGNTIYF. The CDR3 DNA is TGCGCCAGCAGCTCCGCGGGGGTAGAATCTGGAAACACCATATATTTT.